Below, 13 T cell receptor beta chains from the same sample are listed, as sequenced in a study of PD-L1 blockade in urothelial cancer. Some clones are missing from TCRdb's copy, which holds only in-frame ones; the method was immunoSEQ multiplex PCR. This table holds roughly 74,000 clones, roughly 87% found once. This specimen consisted of PBMCs, obtained around atezolizumab (anti-PD-L1) treatment. Every receptor here comes from a woman aged 65 to 85 with urothelial cancer.

The V gene is TRBV27, the J gene TRBJ1-2, with D perhaps matching TRBD1 (6 bases). V lost 4 bases, J lost 5 bases, and 14 bases lay in between. This CDR3 contains 14 residues. Germline CDR1 MNHEY, CDR2 SMNVEV (reference sequence). The CDR3 DNA sequence: TGTGCCAGCAGTTCCAGACAGGCACCATATGGCTACACCTTC. This sequence encodes CASSSRQAPYGYTF.

This chain links TRBV10-3 with TRBJ2-5, with 10 bases identical to TRBD1. J lost 5 bases, V lost 2 bases, and 11 bases had no gene match. Germline CDR1 ENHRY, CDR2 SYGVKD. CDR3 length equals 17 residues. The CDR3 nucleotides read TGTGCCATCAGTGAGCTTACGCCGACAGGGGGCAGGGAGACCCAGTACTTC. Translating gives CAISELTPTGGRETQYF.

The V call is TRBV7-2, the J call TRBJ1-5; TRBD1 aligns across 7 bases. The junction had 7 bases not matched to a gene; V was cut back by 4 bases and J by 7 bases. The CDR3 runs 14 residues. Germline V gives CDR1 SGHTA, CDR2 FQGNSA. The CDR3 DNA follows: TGTGCCAGCAGCTCAACAGGGGTTGGGCAGCCCCAGCATTTT. It yields the protein CASSSTGVGQPQHF. Combining the CDR3 with reference TRBV7-2 and TRBJ1-5 gives the whole variable domain GAGVSQSPSNKVTEKGKDVELRCDPISGHTALYWYRQSLGQGLEFLIYFQGNSAPDKSGLPSDRFSAERTGGSVSTLTIQRTQQEDSAVYLCASSSTGVGQPQHFGDGTRLSIL.

This rearrangement joins TRBV5-1 to TRBJ2-5, with TRBD2 matching over 9 bases. The J segment lost 2 bases and the V segment lost 1 base, leaving 6 bases of the junction unmatched. Germline V CDR1 and CDR2: SGHRS, YFSETQ. There are 16 residues in the CDR3. Here the CDR3 DNA reads TGCGCCAGCAGCTTGTCGGGCGGGGGGGCACAAGAGACCCAGTACTTC. Its translation: CASSLSGGGAQETQYF.

The chain couples TRBV5-6 to TRBJ1-2; tentative D call: TRBD1 (6 bases). This CDR3 has 15 amino acids. V lost 6 bases to trimming and J lost 4 bases, with 19 bases between them. Looked up from germline, CDR1 is SGHDT and CDR2 is YYEEEE. DNA for the CDR3: TGTGCCAGCATTCCCTACAGGGCCGGCCTCTATGGCTACACCTTC. Its protein is CASIPYRAGLYGYTF.

The genes are TRBV10-2 and TRBJ1-1, with a tentative D call TRBD1 (6 bases). Germline CDR1 reads WSHSY; CDR2 reads SAAADI. Deletions cut 5 bases from V and 5 bases from J, with 9 bases between. The CDR3 totals 12 residues. This CDR3 reads CASSLQGTEAFF. CDR3 sequence (DNA): TGCGCCAGCAGTTTACAGGGAACTGAAGCTTTCTTT.

This rearrangement joins TRBV18 to TRBJ2-7; 8 bases fit TRBD1. The CDR3 runs to 14 residues. J lost 3 bases, V lost 3 bases, and 4 bases had no gene match. Germline V CDR1 and CDR2: KGHSH, LQKENI. The CDR3 nucleotides are TGTGCCAGCTCACCTCCGACAGGGGACTACGAGCAGTACTTC. Protein product: CASSPPTGDYEQYF. The full variable domain, in which reference TRBV18 and TRBJ2-7 provide the parts outside the CDR3, is NAGVMQNPRHLVRRRGQEARLRCSPMKGHSHVYWYRQLPEEGLKFMVYLQKENIIDESGMPKERFSAEFPKEGPSILRIQQVVRGDSAAYFCASSPPTGDYEQYFGPGTRLTVT.

This chain links TRBV7-2 with TRBJ2-5; D ambiguous. Trimming left V 3 bases short and J 4 bases short, with 15 bases between. Per the germline V gene, CDR1 is SGHTA and CDR2 is FQGNSA. CDR3 size: 15 residues. CDR3 amino acids: CASSFTGSPGETQYF. The CDR3 DNA sequence: TGTGCCAGCAGCTTTACCGGCTCCCCGGGAGAGACCCAGTACTTC.

This clone was observed once. The rearrangement uses TRBV19 and TRBJ2-2; 10 positions agree with TRBD2. V lost 0 bases to trimming and J lost 6 bases; unmatched junction nucleotides: 1. The CDR3 loop spans 15 amino acids. Germline V CDR1 and CDR2: LNHDA, SQIVND (reference sequence). The DNA of the CDR3 is TGTGCCAGTAGTATAGAGAGCGGGGGGGCCGGGGAGCTGTTTTTT. It encodes CASSIESGGAGELFF.

The genes are TRBV4-3 and TRBJ1-2; D unresolved. Looked up from germline, CDR1 is LGHNA and CDR2 is YSLEER. V shed 0 bases and J shed 4 bases, with 21 bases lying between them. The CDR3 has 18 amino acids. The CDR3 DNA is TGCGCCAGCAGCCAAGAAACGACGAGCGCCTGGCCCGTCTATGGCTACACCTTC. Its translation is CASSQETTSAWPVYGYTF.

The chain is built from TRBV7-8 and TRBJ2-7, with 8 bases aligning to TRBD1. Germline V lookup: CDR1 SGHVS, CDR2 FQNEAQ. This CDR3 comprises 13 residues. J gave up 4 bases and V 5 bases, and 4 bases lay outside the gene matches. DNA for the CDR3: TGTGCCAGCAGCGCGGACAGGGAGTACGAGCAGTACTTC. Protein: CASSADREYEQYF.

The chain carries TRBV9 and TRBJ2-1, with 8 positions matching TRBD2. J lost 0 bases, V lost 4 bases, and 9 bases had no gene match. The CDR3 sequence is 17 residues long. The germline V gene encodes CDR1 SGDLS and CDR2 YYNGEE. The CDR3 DNA reads TGTGCCAGCAGCCCCGGACTAAGCGGGAGCTCCTACAATGAGCAGTTCTTC. Protein: CASSPGLSGSSYNEQFF.

In its sample, this clone was seen a few times. CDR3 residues: CASTSGSTDTQYF. The CDR3 bases are TGTGCCAGTACTAGCGGGAGCACAGATACGCAGTATTTT. The chain is built from TRBV11-2 and TRBJ2-3; 9 positions agree with TRBD2. CDR3 length: 13 amino acids. Germline trimming cut 9 bases from V and 0 bases from J; bases unmatched to any gene: 1. The germline V gene encodes CDR1 SGHAT and CDR2 FQNNGV.